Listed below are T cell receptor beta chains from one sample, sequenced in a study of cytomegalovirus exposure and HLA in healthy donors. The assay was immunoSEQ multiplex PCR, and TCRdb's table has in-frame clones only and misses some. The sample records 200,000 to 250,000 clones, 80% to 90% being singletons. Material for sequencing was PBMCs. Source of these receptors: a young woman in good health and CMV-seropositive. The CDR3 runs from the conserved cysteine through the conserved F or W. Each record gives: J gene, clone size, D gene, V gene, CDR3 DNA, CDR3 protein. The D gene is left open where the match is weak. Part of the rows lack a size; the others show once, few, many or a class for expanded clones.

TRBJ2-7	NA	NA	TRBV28	TGTGCCAGCAGTTTCGGAGACAGTTACGAGCAGTACTTC	CASSFGDSYEQYF
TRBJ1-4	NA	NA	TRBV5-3	TGTGCCACCCGTATCCGAGGCGGGGCTAATGAAAAACTGTTTTTT	CATRIRGGANEKLFF
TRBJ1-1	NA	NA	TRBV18	TGTGCCAGCTCACCACCCACGACAGGGAACACTGAAGCTTTCTTT	CASSPPTTGNTEAFF
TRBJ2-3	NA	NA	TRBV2	TGTGCCAGCAGTGAACCGGGGAGTCCCCTCACAGATACGCAGTATTTT	CASSEPGSPLTDTQYF
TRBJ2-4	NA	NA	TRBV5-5	TGTGCCAGCAGCTCCGGGGTTTTCAAAAACATTCAGTACTTC	CASSSGVFKNIQYF
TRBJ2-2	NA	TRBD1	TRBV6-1	TGTGCCAGCAGTGAATACGGGGACAGCAACACCGGGGAGCTGTTTTTT	CASSEYGDSNTGELFF
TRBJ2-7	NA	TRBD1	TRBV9	TGTGCCAGCGGACCCGGGACAGGGGACGACGAGCAGTACTTC	CASGPGTGDDEQYF
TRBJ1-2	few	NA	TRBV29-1	TGCAGCGTTGAAGATTTCCCCTTACTCGGTGGCTACACCTTC	CSVEDFPLLGGYTF
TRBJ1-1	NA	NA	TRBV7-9	TGTGCCAGCAGCTTAGCTCTGGGGGGGAAGTTATTTGTGAACACTGAAGCTTTCTTT	CASSLALGGKLFVNTEAFF
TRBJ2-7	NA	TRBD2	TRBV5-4	TGTGCCAGTTCGGGGCGGACTAGCGAGTACGAGCAGTACTTC	CASSGRTSEYEQYF
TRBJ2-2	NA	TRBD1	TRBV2	TGTGCCACGAGACAGGGATACACCGGGGAGCTGTTTTTT	CATRQGYTGELFF
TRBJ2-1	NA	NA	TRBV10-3	TGTGCCATCATGGGCCGCCCCTCCTACAATGAGCAGTTCTTC	CAIMGRPSYNEQFF
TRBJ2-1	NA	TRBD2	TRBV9	TGTGCCAGCAGCCTAAGACTAGCGGGGAATATTTACAATGAGCAGTTCTTC	CASSLRLAGNIYNEQFF
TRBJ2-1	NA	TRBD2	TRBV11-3	TGTGCCAGCAGCGCGGGACTAGCGGGAGGCTTCAACTCCTACAATGAGCAGTTCTTC	CASSAGLAGGFNSYNEQFF
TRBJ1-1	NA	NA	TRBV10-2	TGCGCCAGCAAATCCAGGGCTGCGAACACTGAAGCTTTCTTT	CASKSRAANTEAFF
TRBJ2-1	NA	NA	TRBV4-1	TGCGCCAGCAGCCAATGGTTAGGAGGGAGGGGGTTCTACAATGAGCAGTTCTTC	CASSQWLGGRGFYNEQFF
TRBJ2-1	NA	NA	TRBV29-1	TGCAGCATGAAACGGTTGCTTCACAATGAGCAGTTCTTC	CSMKRLLHNEQFF
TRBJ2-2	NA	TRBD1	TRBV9	TGTGCCAGCAGCCAGACAGGGTCGAACACCGGGGAGCTGTTTTTT	CASSQTGSNTGELFF
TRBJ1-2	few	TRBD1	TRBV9	TGTGCCAGCAGCCCCCTATCGATTGGGACAGGGATCGACTATGGCTACACCTTC	CASSPLSIGTGIDYGYTF
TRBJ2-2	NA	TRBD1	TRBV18	TGTGCCAGCTCACCGGGACAGTTCACCGGGGAGCTGTTTTTT	CASSPGQFTGELFF
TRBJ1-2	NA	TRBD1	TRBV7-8	TGTGCCAGCAGCGCTGGGACAGCCGATACTTATGGCTACACCTTC	CASSAGTADTYGYTF
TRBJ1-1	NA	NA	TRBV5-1	TGCGCCAGCAGCTTGGGGTTGCTTTATGGCTGGCTCACTGAAGCTTTCTTT	CASSLGLLYGWLTEAFF
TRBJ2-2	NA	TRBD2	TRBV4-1	TGCGCCAGTTCCACCGGGAGGGCCCACACCGGGGAGCTGTTTTTT	CASSTGRAHTGELFF
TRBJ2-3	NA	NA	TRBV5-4	TGTGCCAGCAGCTTGAACTACGAAGAAGATACGCAGTATTTT	CASSLNYEEDTQYF
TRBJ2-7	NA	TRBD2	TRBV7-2	TGTGCCAGCAGCTTGGCTAGCGGGATCTACGAGCAGTACTTC	CASSLASGIYEQYF
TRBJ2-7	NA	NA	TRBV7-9	TGTGCCAGCAGCCGAGGTGACAGATACTCCTACGAGCAGTACTTC	CASSRGDRYSYEQYF
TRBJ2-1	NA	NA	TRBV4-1	TGCGCCAGCAGCCAATCTCAGTCCTTATACAATGAGCAGTTCTTC	CASSQSQSLYNEQFF
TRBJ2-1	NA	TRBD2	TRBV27	TGTGCCAGCAGTTTATTAGGTTGGAGCGGGAGCCCCTACAATGAGCAGTTCTTC	CASSLLGWSGSPYNEQFF
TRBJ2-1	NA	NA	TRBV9	TGTGCCAGCAGCGCGGGAGAGGTGCGGAATGAGCAGTTCTTC	CASSAGEVRNEQFF
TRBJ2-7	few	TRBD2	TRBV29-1	TGCAGCGTTGGGAAAGCGGGAGTCGGTGAGCAGTACTTC	CSVGKAGVGEQYF
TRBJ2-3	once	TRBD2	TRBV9	TGTGCCAGCAACGGACTAGCGGGGGGGGCAGATACGCAGTATTTT	CASNGLAGGADTQYF
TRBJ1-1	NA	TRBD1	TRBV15	TGTGCCACCAGCAGGGACAGGGCCGCACGCACTGAAGCTTTCTTT	CATSRDRAARTEAFF
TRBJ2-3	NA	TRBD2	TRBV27	TGTGCCAGCACATATCTCACTAGCGGAACTAGCACAGATACGCAGTATTTT	CASTYLTSGTSTDTQYF
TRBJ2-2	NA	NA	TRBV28	TGTGCCAGCAGTGTAACGACAGGAGACTACACCGGGGAGCTGTTTTTT	CASSVTTGDYTGELFF